This TCR beta chain was documented in a study of OX40 agonist ivuxolimab in advanced cancers. Study observations and caveats: CD4+ T cells averaged fewer expanded clones than CD8+ T cells.

Germline values: CDR1 MGHRA, CDR2 YSYEKL. V gave up 2 bases and J gave up 7 bases, with 17 bases separating them. This CDR3 region has 15 residues. The data were produced by immunoSEQ multiplex PCR, yet TCRdb's version contains in-frame clones alone and is incomplete. The table includes tens of thousands of clones, almost 85% detected once. Worth noting for this clone: The target antigen is unknown.

The origin of this receptor is an adult with an advanced solid tumor such as melanoma, head and neck, liver or kidney cancer. Source: CD4+ or CD8+ T cells sorted from blood, taken in a trial of the OX40 agonist ivuxolimab. The chain has TRBV4-1 and TRBJ1-1, with D perhaps TRBD1 (6 bases). CDR3 amino acids: CASSQYQDRTDEAFF. DNA for the CDR3: TGCGCCAGCAGCCAATACCAAGACAGGACGGATGAAGCTTTCTTT.